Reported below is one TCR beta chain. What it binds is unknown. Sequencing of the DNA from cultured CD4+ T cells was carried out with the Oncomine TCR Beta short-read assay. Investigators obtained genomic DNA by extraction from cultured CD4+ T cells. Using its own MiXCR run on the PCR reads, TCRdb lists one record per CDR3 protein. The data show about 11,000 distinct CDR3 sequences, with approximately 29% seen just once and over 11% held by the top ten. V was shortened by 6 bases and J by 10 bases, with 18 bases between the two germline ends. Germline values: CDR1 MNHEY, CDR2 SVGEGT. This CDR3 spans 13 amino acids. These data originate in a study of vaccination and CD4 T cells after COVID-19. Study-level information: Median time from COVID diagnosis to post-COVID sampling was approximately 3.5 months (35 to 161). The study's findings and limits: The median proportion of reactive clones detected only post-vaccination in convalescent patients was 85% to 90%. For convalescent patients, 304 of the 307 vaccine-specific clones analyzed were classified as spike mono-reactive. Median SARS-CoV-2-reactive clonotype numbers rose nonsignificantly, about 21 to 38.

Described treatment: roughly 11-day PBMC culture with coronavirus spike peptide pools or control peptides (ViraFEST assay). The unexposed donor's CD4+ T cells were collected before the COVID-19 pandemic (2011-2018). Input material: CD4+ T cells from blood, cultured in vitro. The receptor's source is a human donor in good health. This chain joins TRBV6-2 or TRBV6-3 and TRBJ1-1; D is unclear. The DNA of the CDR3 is TGTGCCAGCAGCATACGAGTGGGCTACGGAGCTTTCTTT. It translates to CASSIRVGYGAFF.